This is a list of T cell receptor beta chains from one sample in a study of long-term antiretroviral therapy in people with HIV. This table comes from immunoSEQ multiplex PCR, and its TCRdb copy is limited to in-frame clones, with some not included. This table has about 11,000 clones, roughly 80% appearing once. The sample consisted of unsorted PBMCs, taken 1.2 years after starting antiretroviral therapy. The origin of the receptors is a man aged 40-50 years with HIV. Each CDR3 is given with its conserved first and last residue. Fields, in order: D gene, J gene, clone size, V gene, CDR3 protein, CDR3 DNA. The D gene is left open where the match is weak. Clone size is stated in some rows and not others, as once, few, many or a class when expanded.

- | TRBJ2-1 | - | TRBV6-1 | CASSGDSYNEQFF | TGTGCCAGCAGTGGGGACTCCTACAATGAGCAGTTCTTC
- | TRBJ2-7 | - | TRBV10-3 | CAISAEYEQYF | TGTGCCATCAGTGCGGAGTACGAGCAGTACTTC
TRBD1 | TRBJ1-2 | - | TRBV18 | CASSPLGGTEKINYGYTF | TGTGCCAGCTCACCACTCGGGGGGACAGAGAAGATTAACTATGGCTACACCTTC
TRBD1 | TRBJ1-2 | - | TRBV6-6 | CASGPNRGWKVHGYTF | TGTGCCAGCGGACCTAACAGGGGTTGGAAGGTTCATGGCTACACCTTC
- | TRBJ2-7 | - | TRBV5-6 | CASSLGRGFYEQYF | TGTGCCAGCAGCCTAGGAAGAGGGTTCTACGAGCAGTACTTC
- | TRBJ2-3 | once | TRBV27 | CASSLVPGADTQYF | TGTGCCAGCAGTTTAGTCCCGGGAGCAGATACGCAGTATTTT
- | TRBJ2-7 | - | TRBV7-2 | CASSPGGGYEQYF | TGTGCCAGCAGCCCAGGAGGGGGCTACGAGCAGTACTTC
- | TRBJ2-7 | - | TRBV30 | CAWLSHTYEQYF | TGTGCCTGGTTGTCTCACACCTACGAGCAGTACTTC
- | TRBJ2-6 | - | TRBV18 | CASSPLQGFFGGANVLTF | TGTGCCAGCTCACCCCTTCAGGGGTTCTTTGGAGGGGCCAACGTCCTGACTTTC
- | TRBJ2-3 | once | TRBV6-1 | CASSAGTHGADTQYF | TGTGCCAGCAGTGCCGGGACGCACGGCGCAGATACGCAGTATTTT
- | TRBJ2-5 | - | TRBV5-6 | CASRNGGETQYF | TGTGCCAGCAGGAATGGGGGCGAGACCCAGTACTTC
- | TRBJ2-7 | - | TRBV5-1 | CASTPFGSYEQYF | TGCGCCAGCACCCCCTTCGGGTCCTACGAGCAGTACTTC
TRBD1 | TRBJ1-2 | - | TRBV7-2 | CASSSTTGGPLGYTF | TGTGCCAGCAGCTCCACTACAGGGGGCCCTCTTGGCTACACCTTC
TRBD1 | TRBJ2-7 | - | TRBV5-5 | CASSLSTGSYEQYF | TGTGCCAGCAGCTTATCGACAGGGTCCTACGAGCAGTACTTC
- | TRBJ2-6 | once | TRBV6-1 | CASSVSSGANVLTF | TGTGCCAGCAGTGTCAGCTCTGGGGCCAACGTCCTGACTTTC
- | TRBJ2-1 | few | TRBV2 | CASSDTGLDNEQFF | TGTGCCAGCAGCGACACAGGGCTCGACAATGAGCAGTTCTTC
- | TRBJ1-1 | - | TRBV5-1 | CASSLESVRSLNTEAFF | TGCGCCAGCAGCCTTGAAAGCGTAAGAAGTCTGAACACTGAAGCTTTCTTT
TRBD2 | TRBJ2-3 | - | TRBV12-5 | CASGLPLAGGPSTDTQYF | TGTGCTAGTGGTTTGCCCCTAGCGGGGGGGCCGAGCACAGATACGCAGTATTTT
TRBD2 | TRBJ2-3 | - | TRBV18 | CASSTSSGGAGDTQYF | TGTGCCAGCTCAACCTCTAGCGGGGGGGCCGGGGATACGCAGTATTTT
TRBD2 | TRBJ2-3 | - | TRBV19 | CASAGTLAGGGDTQYF | TGTGCCAGCGCTGGGACCCTGGCGGGGGGCGGGGATACGCAGTATTTT
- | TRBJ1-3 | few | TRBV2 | CASSVEGIALGNTIYF | TGTGCCAGCAGCGTGGAAGGGATAGCTCTGGGAAACACCATATATTTT
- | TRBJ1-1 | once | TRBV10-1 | CASSDTLAGRNTEAFF | TGCGCCAGCAGTGATACCCTGGCAGGGAGGAACACTGAAGCTTTCTTT
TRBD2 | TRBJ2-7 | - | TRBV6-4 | CASKGTSGSYEQYF | TGTGCCAGCAAGGGGACTAGCGGATCCTACGAGCAGTACTTC
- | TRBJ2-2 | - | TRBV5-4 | CASSVWTANTGELFF | TGTGCCAGCAGCGTATGGACAGCGAACACCGGGGAGCTGTTTTTT
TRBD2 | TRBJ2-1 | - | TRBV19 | CASSRFERGGNEQFF | TGTGCCAGTAGTCGATTTGAGCGGGGGGGAAATGAGCAGTTCTTC